This TCR beta chain was captured in a study of T cell repertoires in cytomegalovirus infection. At the level of the study: Used in the study were CMV epitopes, some recently identified and HLA-C-restricted, others well-studied and HLA-B-restricted. Matching HLA type and CMV infection were both indicated by public TCR beta signatures. The study's findings and limits: Summed frequency of public TCR beta families distinguished CMV carriers with the relevant HLA. Clonotypes of TCR beta that were HLA-C-restricted and CMV-specific dominated the ex vivo response.

Germline V gives CDR1 DFQATT, CDR2 SNEGSKA (reference sequence). The V and J ends lost 4 bases and 0 bases, in that order; junction bases with no gene match: 9. This CDR3 spans 15 amino acids. TCRdb itself ran the reads through MiXCR, one entry per CDR3 protein. Of over 250,000 distinct CDR3 sequences in the sample, 20% to 25% are singletons; the top ten hold about 20%. This clonotype was detected a few times. Its antigen remains unknown. The material was cultured PBMCs, obtained from culture after CMV antigen stimulation. The J gene is TRBJ2-7, the V gene TRBV20-1, with 7 bases identical to TRBD2. This receptor was identified in a human donor in good health (CMV status not recorded). Some clones in this sample may be carry-over from other donors' samples. In DNA form, the CDR3 reads TGCAGTGCTACGTCGGGGGGAGGAAGCTCCTACGAGCAGTACTTC. It encodes CSATSGGGSSYEQYF.